This T cell receptor beta chain was retrieved from a study of blood T cell repertoires in COVID-19. In the study overall: T cells, B-cell-depleted T cells, or PBMCs supplied cDNA or gDNA.

The CDR3 sequence is 14 residues long. CDR1 SGHDN and CDR2 FVKESK come from the germline V gene. V lost 3 bases and J lost 8; bases outside the gene matches: 5. This clone was seen a few times. Sequenced by immunoSEQ multiplex PCR; TCRdb stores in-frame clones only, minus some. The table includes 250,000 or so clones, 80% to 90% detected once. V usage is TRBV14 and J usage is TRBJ1-4, with 8 nucleotides matching TRBD1. Sequencing was performed on peripheral blood. The TCR was taken from a woman aged 35 to 49 who had recovered from COVID-19. The CDR3 DNA is TGTGCCAGCAGCCAGACAGGGGAGGGAGAAAAACTGTTTTTT. Translation: CASSQTGEGEKLFF. Filled out from reference TRBV14 and TRBJ1-4, the complete variable domain reads EAGVTQFPSHSVIEKGQTVTLRCDPISGHDNLYWYRRVMGKEIKFLLHFVKESKQDESGMPNNRFLAERTGGTYSTLKVQPAELEDSGVYFCASSQTGEGEKLFFGSGTQLSVL.